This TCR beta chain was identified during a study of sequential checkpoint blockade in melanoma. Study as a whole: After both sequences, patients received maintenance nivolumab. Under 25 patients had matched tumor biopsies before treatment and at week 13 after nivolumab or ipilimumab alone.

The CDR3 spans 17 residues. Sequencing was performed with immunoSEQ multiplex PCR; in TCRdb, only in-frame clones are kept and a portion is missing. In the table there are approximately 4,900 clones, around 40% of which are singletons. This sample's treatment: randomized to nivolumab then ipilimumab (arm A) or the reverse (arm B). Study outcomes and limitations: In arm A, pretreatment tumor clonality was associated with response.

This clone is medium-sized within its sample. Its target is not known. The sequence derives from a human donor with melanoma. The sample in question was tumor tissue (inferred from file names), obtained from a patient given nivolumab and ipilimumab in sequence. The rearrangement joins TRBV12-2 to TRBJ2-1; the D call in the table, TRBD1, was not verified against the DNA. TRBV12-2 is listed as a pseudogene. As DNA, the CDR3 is TGTGCAAGTCGCTACAATGAATGGCAGGGGGCTACCAATGAGCAGTTCTTC. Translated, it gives CASRYNEWQGATNEQFF.